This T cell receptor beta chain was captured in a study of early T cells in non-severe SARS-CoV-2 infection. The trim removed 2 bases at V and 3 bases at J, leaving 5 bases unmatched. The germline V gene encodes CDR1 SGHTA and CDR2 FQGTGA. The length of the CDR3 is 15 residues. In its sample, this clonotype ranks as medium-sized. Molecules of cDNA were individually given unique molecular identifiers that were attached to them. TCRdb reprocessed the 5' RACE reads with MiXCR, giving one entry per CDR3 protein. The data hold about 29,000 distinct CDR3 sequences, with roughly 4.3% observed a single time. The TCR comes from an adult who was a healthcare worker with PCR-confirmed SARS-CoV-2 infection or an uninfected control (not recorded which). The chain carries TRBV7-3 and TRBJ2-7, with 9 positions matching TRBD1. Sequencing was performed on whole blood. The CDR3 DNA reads TGTGCCAGCAGCTTATCTCGGGACAGGGTCTACGAGCAGTACTTC. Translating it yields CASSLSRDRVYEQYF.